Described below is a single TCR beta chain sequence and its context. Its matching antigen is unknown. The source of the sample is a study of T cell responses to AZD1222 COVID-19 vaccine. Study-wide results and limits: In the spike-specific TCR repertoire, nearly half reportedly target unmutated variant regions. Spike as a whole was targeted by vaccine-associated CD4 TCRs, dominant at 160-218 and 743-854.

The germline gives CDR1 SGHTA, CDR2 FQGNSA. The CDR3 sequence is 12 residues long. The V and J ends lost 2 bases and 5 bases respectively, with 6 bases between them. Repertoires were generated with immunoSEQ multiplex PCR, while TCRdb's copy carries only in-frame clones and drops some. In the table there are approximately 180,000 clones, around 90% of which are singletons. The TCR originated in an adult in good health. The genes are TRBV7-2 and TRBJ1-2; D uncertain. The material was peripheral blood, obtained on day 0 of AZD1222 vaccination. For the CDR3, the DNA is TGTGCCAGCAGCTTATATGGGTATGGCTACACCTTC. This sequence encodes CASSLYGYGYTF. The full variable domain, rest sourced from reference TRBV7-2 and TRBJ1-2, is GAGVSQSPSNKVTEKGKDVELRCDPISGHTALYWYRQSLGQGLEFLIYFQGNSAPDKSGLPSDRFSAERTGGSVSTLTIQRTQQEDSAVYLCASSLYGYGYTFGSGTRLTVV.